This entry lists 8 T cell receptor beta chains sequenced from one sample in a study of blood T cell repertoires in COVID-19. Profiling relied on immunoSEQ multiplex PCR, and the TCRdb table lists in-frame clones only, not all of them. The sample holds about 210,000 clones, about four fifths seen once. The sample taken for sequencing was peripheral blood. The source is a woman older than 75 with COVID-19, enrolled during active disease.

CDR3 loop: CASKGGREQFF. In DNA, the CDR3 is TGTGCCAGCAAGGGCGGGCGCGAGCAGTTCTTC. This rearrangement joins TRBV3-1 (or the pseudogene TRBV3-2) to TRBJ2-1; D may be TRBD2 (5 bases). The CDR3 extends over 11 amino acids. Trimming took 7 bases from V and 10 from J, leaving 11 bases between them. The V gene's germline CDR1 is LGHDT and CDR2 YNNKEL (reference sequence).

The V call is TRBV11-3, the J call TRBJ2-1; 7 nucleotides align to TRBD2. CDR3 size: 13 residues. Unmatched junction bases numbered 10, after V lost 5 bases and J lost 12 bases. CDR1 and CDR2 from the germline V gene are SGHNT and YENEEA. For the CDR3, the DNA is TGTGCCAGCAGCCGGGACTACCTGTCGGGGCAGTTCTTC. Translating it yields CASSRDYLSGQFF. Complete variable domain (other parts from reference TRBV11-3 and TRBJ2-1): EAGVVQSPRYKIIEKKQPVAFWCNPISGHNTLYWYLQNLGQGPELLIRYENEEAVDDSQLPKDRFSAERLKGVDSTLKIQPAELGDSAVYLCASSRDYLSGQFFGPGTRLTVL.

This chain links TRBV15 with TRBJ2-1; D remains unclear. Germline V lookup: CDR1 LNHNV, CDR2 YYDKDF (reference sequence). CDR3 length: 17 residues. The ends were cut back, 0 bases at V and 5 bases at J, with 17 bases in the middle. CDR3 sequence: CATSRDPPGLPNNEQFF. The CDR3 nucleotides read TGTGCCACCAGCAGAGATCCTCCTGGGCTTCCTAACAATGAGCAGTTCTTC.

This clone has just a few counts. The chain uses TRBV4-1 and TRBJ1-2; D unresolved. V dropped 0 bases and J dropped 5 bases, with 13 bases sitting between them. This CDR3 has 15 residues. Germline V gene sequence: CDR1 MGHRA, CDR2 YSYEKL. The CDR3 coding sequence is TGCGCCAGCAGCCAAGATATCACAGTTCCGTATGGCTACACCTTC. Encoded protein: CASSQDITVPYGYTF.

As for this clone: Distinct nucleotide sequences in the sample also encode this CDR3. The V call is TRBV11-2, the J call TRBJ1-2, with D tentatively TRBD1 (6 bases). Germline V lookup: CDR1 SGHAT, CDR2 FQNNGV. V shed 6 bases and J shed 3 bases, with 11 bases lying between them. This CDR3 spans 13 amino acids. DNA of the CDR3: TGTGCCAGCAGTTCCGGGACACACTATGGCTACACCTTC. It yields the protein CASSSGTHYGYTF.

This clone occurred a few times. The chain joins TRBV4-1 to TRBJ1-1; D remains unclear. CDR1 and CDR2 (germline): MGHRA, YSYEKL. V was cut by 4 bases and J by 3 bases, with 15 bases left in between. This CDR3 comprises 15 residues. DNA for the CDR3: TGCGCCAGCAGCCCCGCGGCAGGAGGAGACACTGAAGCTTTCTTT. This gives the protein CASSPAAGGDTEAFF.

This chain connects TRBV3-1 (or the pseudogene TRBV3-2) to TRBJ1-6; possibly TRBD1 for D (5 bases). Germline assignment: CDR1 LGHDT and CDR2 YNNKEL (reference sequence). The CDR3 length is 17 residues. V lost 8 bases to trimming and J lost 0 bases, with 17 bases between them. The CDR3 region is CASGAGTGSSYNSPLHF. The CDR3 region has the DNA TGTGCCAGCGGGGCGGGGACGGGTAGCTCCTATAATTCACCCCTCCACTTT.

The chain uses TRBV28 and TRBJ1-6; no reliable D call. This CDR3 contains 12 residues. V was clipped by 6 bases and J by 7 bases, with 7 bases between them. In germline, CDR1 is MDHEN, CDR2 SYDVKM. The CDR3 spells CASSPRNSPLHF. Here the CDR3 DNA reads TGTGCCAGCAGCCCCAGGAATTCACCCCTCCACTTT.